This entry features one T cell receptor (beta chain) sequence. This entry belongs to a study of CD8+ T cells in alopecia areata. Treatment reported: oral pan-JAK inhibitor, 5-10 mg twice daily. After isolation, RNA underwent reverse transcription to generate cDNA as the sequencing template. TCRdb's table, derived via immunoSEQ multiplex PCR, lists solely in-frame clones and lacks some. The sample contains over 150,000 clones, about 53% of which appear only once. The CDR3 covers 16 residues. J gave up 6 bases and V 4 bases, and 4 bases lay outside the gene matches. CDR1 is SGHDT, CDR2 YYEEEE, per germline.

The chain recombines TRBV5-6 with TRBJ2-2, with TRBD2 matching over 15 bases. This receptor was identified in a human donor with alopecia areata. The starting material was CD8+ T cells sorted from blood, obtained at week 24, from a patient treated with tofacitinib. Here the CDR3 reads CASSPGLAGGAGELFF. In DNA, the CDR3 is TGTGCCAGCAGCCCCGGACTAGCGGGGGGGGCCGGGGAGCTGTTTTTT.